This is a list of T cell receptor beta chains from one sample in a study of blood T cell repertoires in COVID-19. Clones were sequenced by immunoSEQ multiplex PCR, and TCRdb holds only the in-frame ones, with some missing. The sample contains 31,000 or so clones, around 91% of which appear only once. The sample comprised peripheral blood. All receptors come from a man at least 80 years old with acute or convalescent COVID-19. The CDR3 runs from the conserved cysteine through the conserved F or W. The D gene is left open where the match is weak. Clone size appears in some rows only: once, few, many, or a class for an expanded clone.

>NA|TRBJ2-3|NA|TRBV13|15
TGTGCCAGCAGCTTAGGGACAGTAGGCACAGATACGCAGTATTTT
CASSLGTVGTDTQYF
>TRBD1|TRBJ1-1|once|TRBV11-2|14
TGTGCCAGCAGCTCGGACAGGGTGGGCACTGAAGCTTTCTTT
CASSSDRVGTEAFF
>NA|TRBJ2-5|NA|TRBV29-1|13
TGCAGCGTTGGAGGGATGGTACAAGAGACCCAGTACTTC
CSVGGMVQETQYF
>TRBD2|TRBJ2-3|NA|TRBV4-2|16
TGTGCCAGCAGCCAACCTCTAGCGGGGGGGCTGGATGCGCAGTATTTT
CASSQPLAGGLDAQYF
>NA|TRBJ2-7|NA|TRBV5-1|14
TGCGCCAGCAGCCAAGGGGGGGTCCCCTACGAGCAGTACTTC
CASSQGGVPYEQYF
>NA|TRBJ1-2|NA|TRBV29-1|12
TGCAGCGGGGGGGAGGACAGCTATGGCTACACCTTC
CSGGEDSYGYTF
>TRBD1|TRBJ2-3|NA|TRBV29-1|12
TGCAGCGGAGGACAGGGAACAGATACGCAGTATTTT
CSGGQGTDTQYF
>NA|TRBJ1-4|NA|TRBV29-1|14
TGCAGCGTTACCGGGGGGGAAACTAATGAAAAACTGTTTTTT
CSVTGGETNEKLFF
>NA|TRBJ2-1|once|TRBV7-6|13
TGTGCCAGCAGCTTAGGACAGCAAAATGAGCAGTTCTTC
CASSLGQQNEQFF
>NA|TRBJ2-2|NA|TRBV2|13
TGTGCCAGCAGTGGTCAGTACACCGGGGAGCTGTTTTTT
CASSGQYTGELFF
>TRBD1|TRBJ1-5|NA|TRBV6-5|15
TGTGCCAGCAGCTCCCGGGACAGCAACCATCAGCCCCAGCATTTT
CASSSRDSNHQPQHF
>TRBD1|TRBJ1-1|few|TRBV19|16
TGTGCCAGTAGTATCCGTGAGGGACAGGGGAACACTGAAGCTTTCTTT
CASSIREGQGNTEAFF
>NA|TRBJ1-1|NA|TRBV3-1/TRBV3-2|14
TGTGCCAGCAGCCAACATGGGCAGAACACTGAAGCTTTCTTT
CASSQHGQNTEAFF